One and the same sample provided the 5 T cell receptor beta chains below, sequenced in a study of cytomegalovirus exposure and HLA in healthy donors. The PCR used 60 Vbeta and 13 Jbeta primers. Measured with immunoSEQ multiplex PCR; TCRdb has only the in-frame clones, and not every one. This repertoire shows about 140,000 clones, over 65% found once; its top ten account for 1.5% to 2%. Sequencing used PBMCs. All receptors derive from a woman aged 25 to 45 in good health and CMV-seronegative.

The rearrangement uses TRBV29-1 and TRBJ1-2, with 8 bases that match TRBD1. CDR1 and CDR2 (germline): SQVTM, ANQGSEA. CDR3 length: 13 residues. The trim removed 4 bases at V and 6 bases at J, leaving 7 bases unmatched. The CDR3 spells CSVVTQGADGYTF. CDR3 DNA sequence: TGCAGCGTTGTCACGCAGGGGGCGGATGGCTACACCTTC.

In this sample, this clone turned up a few times. The chain joins TRBV28 to TRBJ1-1; D uncertain. The CDR3 contains 14 residues. In germline, CDR1 is MDHEN, CDR2 SYDVKM. V was pared by 6 bases and J by 0 bases, with 11 bases between. The CDR3 sequence is CASRLRELNTEAFF. DNA for the CDR3: TGTGCCAGCAGGTTGAGGGAATTGAACACTGAAGCTTTCTTT.

This chain links TRBV9 with TRBJ1-3; 7 positions match TRBD1. The CDR3 totals 16 residues. CDR1 and CDR2 from the germline V gene are SGDLS and YYNGEE. Trimming cost V 3 bases and J 2 bases; bases outside gene matches: 8. DNA of the CDR3: TGTGCCAGCAGCGCCCTGCAGGGGGGACCTGGAAACACCATATATTTT. This translates into CASSALQGGPGNTIYF.

This clone was picked up one time. The rearrangement uses TRBV27 and TRBJ1-4; D call uncertain. CDR3 length equals 16 residues. Germline loops: CDR1 MNHEY, CDR2 SMNVEV (reference sequence). With 5 bases removed from V and 2 bases from J, the gap between germline ends came to 15 bases. The CDR3 reads CASSPLEGETNEKLFF. As DNA, the CDR3 is TGTGCCAGCAGTCCTCTAGAAGGAGAGACTAATGAAAAACTGTTTTTT.

This clone has only a few counts. This chain joins TRBV27 and TRBJ2-1, with 10 bases fitting TRBD2. The CDR3 consists of 16 residues. V trimming: 5 bases; J trimming: 5 bases; junction bases outside the gene matches: 9. Looked up from germline, CDR1 is MNHEY and CDR2 is SMNVEV (reference sequence). As DNA, the CDR3 is TGTGCCAGCAGTACCGGGACTAGCGTCCCTAACAATGAGCAGTTCTTC. Residues: CASSTGTSVPNNEQFF.